Listed below are T cell receptor beta chains from one sample, sequenced in a study of siplizumab effects on memory and regulatory T cells. Method: immunoSEQ multiplex PCR; TCRdb's copy keeps in-frame clones and lacks some. The sample consists of roughly 100,000 clones, about 94% of them appearing once. Specimen: CD4+ T cells sorted from blood. All receptors come from a human donor in good health. The CDR3 runs from the conserved cysteine through the conserved F or W. D genes are given only for firm matches. Clone size is stated in some rows and not others, as once, few, many or a class when expanded.

>-|-|TRBJ2-1|TRBV18
TGTGCCAGCTCACCACTGACTGTTCTATACAATGAGCAGTTCTTC
CASSPLTVLYNEQFF
>-|-|TRBJ2-7|TRBV21-1
TGTGCCAGCAGCGAACGCGGGACAACAGACTACGAGCAGTACTTC
CASSERGTTDYEQYF
>TRBD2|-|TRBJ2-1|TRBV30
TGTGCCTGGAGTCTGAACCCTAGCGGGAGGACCCCCTACAATGAGCAGTTCTTC
CAWSLNPSGRTPYNEQFF
>-|once|TRBJ2-2|TRBV2
TGTGCCAGCAAGGCCCCTCCGAACACCGGGGAGCTGTTTTTT
CASKAPPNTGELFF
>-|-|TRBJ1-5|TRBV2
TGTGCCAGCAGGGGGGGCAGCGTCTATAGCAATCAGCCCCAGCATTTT
CASRGGSVYSNQPQHF
>TRBD1|-|TRBJ1-4|TRBV29-1
TGCAGCGTTAGAGACAGGGAAATTAATGAAAAACTGTTTTTT
CSVRDREINEKLFF
>-|once|TRBJ2-5|TRBV9
TGTGCCAGCAGTCAAACAGGGTCCCGGGAGACCCAGTACTTC
CASSQTGSRETQYF
>-|-|TRBJ2-1|TRBV30
TGTGCCTGGACTCGTCTCAGACTCAAAGGCTACAATGAGCAGTTCTTC
CAWTRLRLKGYNEQFF
>-|-|TRBJ2-1|TRBV5-1
TGCGCCAGCAGCTTGGTTTGGTATGAGCAGTTCTTC
CASSLVWYEQFF
>-|-|TRBJ2-1|TRBV25-1
TGTGCCAGCAGTGGGAGGGGGTACAATGAGCAGTTCTTC
CASSGRGYNEQFF
>-|-|TRBJ1-3|TRBV30
TGTGCCTGGAGGGCAGGGGTCTTCTCTGGAAACACCATATATTTT
CAWRAGVFSGNTIYF
>-|-|TRBJ2-7|TRBV9
TGTGCCAGCAGCGCGGACCCACGAACCTACGAGCAGTACTTC
CASSADPRTYEQYF
>-|-|TRBJ2-5|TRBV9
TGTGCCAGCAGCGTAGCTTCGGAGGAGACCCAGTACTTC
CASSVASEETQYF
>-|-|TRBJ2-3|TRBV5-8
TGTGCCAGCAGCTTGGCCGTGGTAGTCACAGATACGCAGTATTTT
CASSLAVVVTDTQYF
>-|-|TRBJ2-5|TRBV29-1
TGCAGCGTCCCCCGAGGGGGAGGGCGGGAGACCCAGTACTTC
CSVPRGGGRETQYF
>-|few|TRBJ1-3|TRBV11-2
TGTGCCAGCAGAGGGGACTCCCACTCTGGAAACACCATATATTTT
CASRGDSHSGNTIYF
>TRBD1|-|TRBJ1-4|TRBV25-1
TGTGCCAGCAGTGGAAGAGACAGGGGGCTATCTAATGAAAAACTGTTTTTT
CASSGRDRGLSNEKLFF
>-|-|TRBJ2-2|TRBV9
TGTGCCAGCAGCGTATGGGGGTCCGGGGAGCTGTTTTTT
CASSVWGSGELFF
>-|-|TRBJ1-1|TRBV28
TGTGCCAGCAGCATCGACACCTTGAACACTGAAGCTTTCTTT
CASSIDTLNTEAFF
>-|-|TRBJ1-3|TRBV19
TGTGAGGGGGGTGGAAACACCATATATTTT
CEGGGNTIYF
>-|-|TRBJ1-2|TRBV11-2
TGTGCCAGCAGTCCAACCCGGGGCAGCAAAAACCCCTATGGCTACACCTTC
CASSPTRGSKNPYGYTF
>-|-|TRBJ1-5|TRBV28
TGTGCCAGCAGTTCCGAGGGCCGGGGGTGGAGCAATCAGCCCCAGCATTTT
CASSSEGRGWSNQPQHF
>TRBD1|-|TRBJ1-2|TRBV28
TGTGCCAGCAGAACAGGCCCCGGGACAGGGAAGGATGGCTACACCTTC
CASRTGPGTGKDGYTF
>-|-|TRBJ2-4|TRBV11-3
TGTGCCAGCGGTATGAGGGGGGACATTCAGTACTTC
CASGMRGDIQYF
>-|-|TRBJ2-7|TRBV28
TGTGCCAGCTCGGCTGTGACCGTCTCCTACGAGCAGTACTTC
CASSAVTVSYEQYF
>TRBD1|-|TRBJ2-1|TRBV10-2
TGCGCCAGCACCCCGACAGGGACAGTTAATGAGCAGTTCTTC
CASTPTGTVNEQFF
>-|-|TRBJ2-7|TRBV7-9
TGTGCCAGCAGCCTCAACTACGAGCAGTACTTC
CASSLNYEQYF
>-|-|TRBJ1-2|TRBV5-1
TGCGCCAGCAGCTTAACAGGGTTGCTCGGGCTTTCCTATGGCTACACCTTC
CASSLTGLLGLSYGYTF
>-|-|TRBJ2-1|TRBV19
TGTGCCAGGAGAAAAACGAGATTCGTTGCCTACAATGAGCAGTTCTTC
CARRKTRFVAYNEQFF
>-|few|TRBJ2-5|TRBV7-2
TGTGCCAGCAGCCTCGACCCACCGGGACTTAACAAAGAGACCCAGTACTTC
CASSLDPPGLNKETQYF
>-|-|TRBJ2-2|TRBV7-9
TGTGCCAGCAGCCACCGGACACCCGCGAACACCGGGGAGCTGTTTTTT
CASSHRTPANTGELFF
>-|-|TRBJ2-6|TRBV5-1
TGCGCCAGCAGCTTGGCCGGTTCGGGGGTATCTGGGGCCAACGTCCTGACTTTC
CASSLAGSGVSGANVLTF
>-|-|TRBJ1-5|TRBV28
TGTGCCAGCAGTTTAAGGGGTTACAATCAGCCCCAGCATTTT
CASSLRGYNQPQHF